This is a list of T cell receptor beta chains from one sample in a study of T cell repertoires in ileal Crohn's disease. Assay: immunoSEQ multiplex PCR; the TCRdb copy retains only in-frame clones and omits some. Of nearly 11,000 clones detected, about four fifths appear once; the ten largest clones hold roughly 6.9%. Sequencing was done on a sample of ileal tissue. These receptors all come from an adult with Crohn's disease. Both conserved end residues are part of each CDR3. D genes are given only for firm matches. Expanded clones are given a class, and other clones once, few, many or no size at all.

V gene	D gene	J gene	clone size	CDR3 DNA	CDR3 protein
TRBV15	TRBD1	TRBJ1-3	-	TGTGCCACCAGCAGAGACACACCCGACAGGGTAAACACCATATATTTT	CATSRDTPDRVNTIYF
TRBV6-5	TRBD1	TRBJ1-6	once	TGTGCCAGCAGTTACTCAAGGGGGCTGGCGAATTCACCCCTCCACTTT	CASSYSRGLANSPLHF
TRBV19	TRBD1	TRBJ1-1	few	TGTGCCAGTAGGGGACAGGGGGCAACTGAAGCTTTCTTT	CASRGQGATEAFF
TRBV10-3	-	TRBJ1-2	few	TGTGCCATCAGCCGAGGAGATCCTAAAAACTACACCTTC	CAISRGDPKNYTF
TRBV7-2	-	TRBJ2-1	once	TGTGCCAGCAGCTTAGACAGCCAGCAGTTCTTC	CASSLDSQQFF
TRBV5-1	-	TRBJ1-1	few	TGCGCCAGCAGCTTGGGGCAGGGGACTACTCACACTGAAGCTTTCTTT	CASSLGQGTTHTEAFF
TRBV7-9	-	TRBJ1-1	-	TGTGCCAGCAGCCCTTACAGTGAGAACACTGAAGCTTTCTTT	CASSPYSENTEAFF
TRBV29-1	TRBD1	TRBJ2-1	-	TGCAGCGCCTTATTGCACAGGGGCGATGAGCAGTTCTTC	CSALLHRGDEQFF
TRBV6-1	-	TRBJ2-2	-	TGTGCCAGCAACCTGGATCTTTTGATAGCGGGGGAGCTGTTTTTT	CASNLDLLIAGELFF
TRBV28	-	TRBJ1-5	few	TGTGCCAGCAGTTTACGGGGGGCTACACAGCCCCAGCATTTT	CASSLRGATQPQHF
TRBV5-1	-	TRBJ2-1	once	TGCGCCAGCAGCTTGCTGGACTCTTCGGCGGGCCGGGAGCAGTTCTTC	CASSLLDSSAGREQFF
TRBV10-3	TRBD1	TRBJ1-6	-	TGTGCCATCGAGCCTGGGACAGGGGGTCATTCACCCCTCCACTTT	CAIEPGTGGHSPLHF
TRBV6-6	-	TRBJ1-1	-	TGTGCCAGCAGTTACCGACTTGAGGCGGGGTCTGAAGCTTTCTTT	CASSYRLEAGSEAFF
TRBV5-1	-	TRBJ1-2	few	TGCGCCAGCAGCTCAACCGTAGCACTTTTGGGGGGGGATCCCAACTATGGCTACACCTTC	CASSSTVALLGGDPNYGYTF
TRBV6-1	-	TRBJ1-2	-	TGTGCCAGCAGTCCCCTTCGGGACTATGGCTACACCTTC	CASSPLRDYGYTF
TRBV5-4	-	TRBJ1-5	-	TGTGCCAGCAGCTTGGACAGAAGCCAGCCCCAGCATTTT	CASSLDRSQPQHF
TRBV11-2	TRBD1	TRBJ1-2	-	TGTGCCAGCAGCCGGGACAGGGTGCTATATGGCTACACCTTC	CASSRDRVLYGYTF